These 24 T cell receptor beta chains were all obtained from the same sample, sequenced in a study of CD8+CD57+ T cells in acquired aplastic anemia. TCR beta VDJ and CDR3 profiles were obtained from a genomic DNA template. TCRdb ran MiXCR on the reads and lists one entry per CDR3 protein. The table shows about 420,000 distinct CDR3 sequences, with about two thirds occurring only once. The sample consisted of sorted CD4+, CD8+, or CD8+CD57+ T cells (not recorded which) from PBMCs. These receptors all stem from a human donor in good health, serving as a control.

This clonotype showed up many times. CDR3 region: CASLRFSFMKAGNTIYF. DNA for the CDR3: TGTGCCAGTCTCCGGTTTAGTTTCATGAAGGCTGGAAACACCATATATTTT. The rearrangement links TRBV19 to TRBJ1-3; D is unclear. Germline lookup yields CDR1 LNHDA and CDR2 SQIVND (reference sequence). The CDR3 extends over 17 amino acids. The V gene lost 8 bases and the J gene lost 2 bases, with 22 bases spanning the gap.

This chain uses TRBV12-3 or TRBV12-4 with TRBJ1-5, with unresolved D. The length of the CDR3 is 13 residues. V dropped 5 bases and J dropped 4 bases, with 9 bases sitting between them. This CDR3 reads CASSGGRNQPQHF. DNA of the CDR3: TGTGCCAGCAGTGGAGGACGGAATCAGCCCCAGCATTTT.

The chain links TRBV7-6 to TRBJ1-4; 7 bases are a match to TRBD1. There are 15 residues in the CDR3. Germline lookup yields CDR1 SGHVS and CDR2 FNYEAQ. V lost 2 bases to trimming and J lost 15 bases; unmatched junction nucleotides: 15. CDR3 protein: CASSLRQGYGYTLFF. In nucleotides, the CDR3 is TGTGCCAGCAGCTTACGACAGGGATATGGATACACCTTGTTTTTT.

This clonotype was counted many times. J is TRBJ2-2 and V is TRBV20-1, with TRBD2 identical over 8 bases. CDR3 length equals 16 residues. The germline V gene encodes CDR1 DFQATT and CDR2 SNEGSKA (reference sequence). V trimming: 0 bases; J trimming: 5 bases; junction bases outside the gene matches: 8. DNA for the CDR3: TGCAGTGCTAGAGAGGGCGGGGGGCCCCGAACCGGGGAGCTGTTTTTT. The encoded protein is CSAREGGGPRTGELFF.

About this clonotype itself: This may arise from a read error, as a much more abundant clone is one base away. DNA of the CDR3: TGTGCCAGCAGTGCCCGTCTTAGCGGCAATGAGCAGTTCTTC. Translated, it gives CASSARLSGNEQFF. The chain recombines TRBV6-4 with TRBJ2-1, with D possibly TRBD2 on 6 matching bases. The V end was cut by 4 bases, the J end by 6 bases, with 13 bases between. The length of the CDR3 is 14 residues. Germline V gives CDR1 MRHNA, CDR2 SNTAGT.

The gene calls are TRBV12-3 or TRBV12-4 and TRBJ1-5; D is ambiguous. The ends were cut back, 3 bases at V and 4 bases at J, with 10 bases in the middle. The CDR3 runs 14 residues. Written as DNA, the CDR3 is TGTGCCAGCAGTTTCGTCCAGGAGAATCAGCCCCAGCATTTT. Its protein product is CASSFVQENQPQHF.

The V call is TRBV29-1, the J call TRBJ1-2; no clear D gene. Germline V lookup: CDR1 SQVTM, CDR2 ANQGSEA. The CDR3 consists of 13 residues. V was pared by 7 bases and J by 5 bases, with 17 bases between. Written as DNA, the CDR3 is TGCAGCGCCGAAGGGTCAATCGGGTATGGCTACACCTTC. This sequence encodes CSAEGSIGYGYTF. Full variable domain (missing parts from reference TRBV29-1 and TRBJ1-2): SAVISQKPSRDICQRGTSLTIQCQVDSQVTMMFWYRQQPGQSLTLIATANQGSEATYESGFVIDKFPISRPNLTFSTLTVSNMSPEDSSIYLCSAEGSIGYGYTFGSGTRLTVV.

This clonotype was seen at least ten times. CDR3 amino acids: CASTDFGTGGEKLFF. CDR3 nucleotides: TGTGCCAGCACCGATTTCGGGACAGGGGGCGAAAAACTGTTTTTT. The chain links TRBV6-2 or TRBV6-3 to TRBJ1-4; 12 positions agree with TRBD1. Germline values: CDR1 MNHEY, CDR2 SVGEGT. This CDR3 is built from 15 residues. V was clipped by 7 bases and J by 8 bases; unmatched bases: 8.

J is TRBJ2-2 and V is TRBV7-3, with D maybe TRBD2 (5 bases). Germline V lookup: CDR1 SGHTA, CDR2 FQGTGA. V was clipped by 5 bases and J by 4 bases, with 11 bases between them. CDR3 length equals 14 residues. As DNA, the CDR3 is TGTGCCAGCAGCCCACGGGATCGCACCGGGGAGCTGTTTTTT. Amino acid sequence: CASSPRDRTGELFF.

This clonotype was counted ten times or more. Written as DNA, the CDR3 is TGTGCCAGCAGAGCCGGGACAGGGACCAATTATGGCAATCAGCCCCAGCATTTT. Translated, it gives CASRAGTGTNYGNQPQHF. The chain couples TRBV2 to TRBJ1-5; TRBD1 matches 9 bases. Germline CDR1 and CDR2: SNHLY and FYNNEI. There are 18 residues in the CDR3. V lost 6 bases, J lost 2 bases, and 14 bases stayed unmatched.

The chain employs TRBV20-1 and TRBJ1-3; 7 positions match TRBD1. CDR3 length equals 14 residues. V was pared by 6 bases and J by 0 bases, with 5 bases of the junction left unmatched. Germline V gene sequence: CDR1 DFQATT, CDR2 SNEGSKA (reference sequence). The CDR3 sequence: CSAWDSGSGNTIYF. The CDR3 nucleotides are TGCAGTGCGTGGGACAGTGGCTCTGGAAACACCATATATTTT.

On this clonotype itself: Because the CDR3 is missing its conserved closing phenylalanine or tryptophan, this is likely a read error. The V gene is TRBV24-1, the J gene TRBJ1-2; D might be TRBD1 (5 bases). CDR3 length equals 14 residues. Per the germline V gene, CDR1 is KGHDR and CDR2 is SFDVKD. Here the CDR3 reads CASSGAGLAYGYTH. CDR3 nucleotide sequence: TGTGCCAGCAGTGGGGCAGGACTAGCCTATGGCTACACCCAC.

The chain employs TRBV7-2 and TRBJ2-7; D possibly corresponds to TRBD1 (5 bases). The CDR3 covers 14 residues. Trimming took 4 bases from V and 2 from J, leaving 12 bases between them. Germline V CDR1 and CDR2: SGHTA, FQGNSA. This CDR3 reads CASSSTVATYEQYF. The CDR3 DNA is TGTGCCAGCAGCTCGACAGTAGCTACCTACGAGCAGTACTTC.

Ten or more counts support this clonotype. The V and J genes are TRBV7-2 and TRBJ2-1; TRBD2 agrees at 13 bases. Germline CDR1 SGHTA, CDR2 FQGNSA. The V gene end was trimmed by 5 bases and the J gene end by 9 bases; junction bases not matched to a gene: 7. This CDR3 contains 15 residues. The CDR3 nucleotides read TGTGCCAGCAGCAAAACTAGCGGGGGGGCCTTTGAGCAGTTCTTC. Its protein product is CASSKTSGGAFEQFF.

The V gene is TRBV10-3, the J gene TRBJ2-7; 12 nucleotides align to TRBD2. V dropped 0 bases and J dropped 5; count of bases not matched to a gene: 8. The CDR3 covers 17 residues. Germline V gives CDR1 ENHRY, CDR2 SYGVKD. CDR3 sequence: CAISESKGLAGFDEQYF. The DNA for the CDR3 is TGTGCCATCAGTGAGTCGAAAGGACTAGCGGGATTTGACGAGCAGTACTTC.

This clonotype was recorded many times. The chain employs TRBV11-2 and TRBJ1-2; D may be TRBD1 (5 bases). Trimming shortened V by 1 base and J by 4 bases, and 10 bases separated the two germline ends. CDR1 SGHAT and CDR2 FQNNGV come from the germline V gene. This CDR3 has 14 residues. The CDR3 protein is CASSLGPGLYGYTF. CDR3 in DNA: TGTGCCAGCAGCTTAGGTCCAGGGCTCTATGGCTACACCTTC.

This chain joins TRBV7-6 and TRBJ1-1; weak D call: TRBD1 (6 bases). This CDR3 has 14 amino acids. CDR1 and CDR2 (germline): SGHVS, FNYEAQ. The germline V and J ends were trimmed by 1 base and 12 bases, with 18 bases remaining between them. The CDR3 bases are TGTGCCAGCAGCTTAGGCGCGGGGGGCACTGAGCCTTTCTTT. Protein sequence: CASSLGAGGTEPFF.

The chain carries TRBV29-1 and TRBJ1-1; D not resolved. Germline lookup yields CDR1 SQVTM and CDR2 ANQGSEA. The length of the CDR3 is 12 residues. In DNA, the CDR3 is TGCATGGCCGGTAGGCTGAACACTGAAGCTTTCTTT. Translation gives CMAGRLNTEAFF.

Remarks on this clonotype: The junction does not match germline at one end; this may be a read error. The J gene is TRBJ1-4, the V gene TRBV20-1, with 10 bases lining up with TRBD1. The V gene's germline CDR1 is DFQATT and CDR2 SNEGSKA (reference sequence). The CDR3 contains 16 residues. The DNA of the CDR3 is TGCAGTGCCAGAGGGGGACAGGGGTTCGCGAAAGAAAAACTGTTTTTT. It yields the protein CSARGGQGFAKEKLFF.

In regard to this clonotype: The conserved closing phenylalanine or tryptophan is absent in this CDR3, likely reflecting a read error. The DNA is left out, because the CDR3 cannot be placed on it with certainty; the CDR3 is given as TCRdb lists it. J is TRBJ2-5 and V is TRBV7-8; the table calls TRBD1, which could not be checked here. Inclusive of both ends, the CDR3 amounts to 13 amino acids. Germline V gene data show CDR1 as SGHVS and CDR2 as FQNEAQ. The CDR3 protein is CASSLGRGAYGYT.

This clonotype is a singleton in its sample. The junction departs from germline at one end; a sequencing error may be responsible. The chain couples TRBV7-2 to TRBJ1-1; D not certain. This CDR3 region has 14 residues. The germline CDR1 and CDR2 sequences are SGHTA and FQGNSA. The CDR3 coding sequence is TGCGCCAGCAGCGTGTTAAGCGCAGTGACTGAACCTTTCTTT. Translation gives CASSVLSAVTEPFF.

This clonotype was seen repeatedly, ten times or more. J is TRBJ2-3 and V is TRBV7-2, with 9 nucleotides matching TRBD2. V lost 1 base and J lost 5; bases outside the gene matches: 7. The V gene's germline CDR1 is SGHTA and CDR2 FQGNSA. The CDR3 has 16 amino acids. The CDR3 DNA is TGTGCCAGCAGCTTAGGGGCGGGGGGGACAGTAGATACGCAGTATTTT. It encodes CASSLGAGGTVDTQYF.

DNA of the CDR3: TGTGCCAGCAGCCCCGAGCGGGGCGGGGAGCTGTTTTTT. This sequence encodes CASSPERGGELFF. The chain combines TRBV7-2 with TRBJ2-2; 7 bases align to TRBD2. This CDR3 region has 13 residues. CDR1 and CDR2 from the germline V gene are SGHTA and FQGNSA. The V segment lost 5 bases and the J segment 7 bases; nucleotides outside the gene matches: 4.

As to this clonotype: One end of the junction varies from germline; a read error may be responsible. This chain connects TRBV19 to TRBJ1-1; no clear D gene. There are 13 residues in the CDR3. The germline CDR1 and CDR2 sequences are LNHDA and SQIVND (reference sequence). CDR3 region: CASSTTQNTEAFF. The CDR3 coding sequence is TGTGCCAGCAGTACCACCCAGAACACTGAAGCTTTCTTT.